This entry is about one TCR beta chain. Its antigen is not yet known. The record has no base qualities; no much larger clone is one base away. Genomic DNA was extracted from sorted cells for sequencing of the TCRbeta CDR3 region. The immunoSEQ Assay was used to sequence the TCRbeta CDR3 regions. Here the immuneACCESS table is served through TCRdb, limited to in-frame sequences with V and J called. Missing clones are a known gap in these copies; in checked studies unresolved V genes cover under half, and the rest lacks a known reason. The sample table contains about 73,000 clones; only one count was recorded for about 89% of them. Of the sample, roughly 0.68% falls within the top ten clones. V is reduced by 0 bases and J by 1 base, leaving a spacing of 9 bases between them. According to the germline V gene, CDR1 reads MGHRA and CDR2 reads YSYEKL. The CDR3, cysteine through phenylalanine, is 16 amino acids long. Kept here is only the CDR3 DNA, which spans 48 bases and is read in frame from base 1.

This sample was included in a study of OX40 agonist ivuxolimab in advanced cancers. With respect to the entire study: Ivuxolimab was an agonistic, fully human IgG2 monoclonal antibody directed against OX40 (CD134), a costimulatory receptor. Intravenous ivuxolimab was administered to patients every 2 weeks at six dose levels: 0.01, 0.1, 0.3, 1.5, 3 and 10 mg/kg. Of the roughly 50 dose-escalation patients, hepatocellular carcinoma was present in 19, melanoma in roughly 15, renal cell carcinoma in 9 and head and neck cancer in 9. In the dose-escalation cohort, more than 75% of patients were male, and the mean age was approximately 60 years, with a range of about 23 to 90. Patients were allowed to have had prior anti-PD-1, anti-PD-L1 or anti-CTLA-4 therapy, and approximately 40% of the dose-escalation patients had previously received checkpoint inhibitors. Partial responses were achieved by three dose-escalation patients, of whom one had hepatocellular carcinoma and two had cutaneous melanoma. Peripheral TCRbeta sequencing was intended to test whether TCR sequence diversity was altered and clonal T-cell expansion was caused by ivuxolimab. The paper reports the monotherapy dose-escalation portion (N of about 50 patients) of the phase I ivuxolimab trial.

General findings and caveats noted by the study authors: After ivuxolimab, more expanded clones were found on average in CD8+ T cells than in CD4+ T cells. Low levels of normalized T-cell clonal expansion were also shown by some nonresponding patients. In the 0.1-3.0 mg/kg groups, partial responders were among the patients with the lowest normalized peripheral clonal expansion, particularly in CD8+ T cells. Which antigens the clonally expanded peripheral T cells were specific for was not determined. Clonal expansion of both CD4+ and CD8+ blood T cells was observed from baseline to week 6 at doses 0.1 to 3.0 mg/kg.

The trial excluded patients who had a history of autoimmune disease or were on systemic immunosuppression. Peripheral blood for TCR sequencing was collected from all dose cohorts at baseline, on cycle 4 day 1, and on cycle 7 day 1. Samples were obtained from an open-label, multicenter, first-in-human phase I dose-escalation trial of ivuxolimab. The trial enrolled adults with locally advanced or metastatic head and neck squamous cell, hepatocellular, melanoma or renal cell carcinoma. Before TCR sequencing, CD4+ and CD8+ T cells were separately sorted from peripheral blood. The TCR sequence derives from an adult with an advanced solid tumor such as melanoma, head and neck, liver or kidney cancer. The rearrangement combines TRBV4-1 with TRBJ2-2; there is no confident call for the D gene. The sequencing here drew on CD4+ or CD8+ T cells sorted from blood, taken in a trial of the OX40 agonist ivuxolimab. The nucleotide sequence is given as TGCGCCAGCAGCCAAGATACCGCGGTGAACACCGGGGAGCTGTTTTTT. The translation is CASSQDTAVNTGELFF.